A single T cell receptor (beta chain) is shown here with its context. The sample is drawn from a study of T-cell memory formation after mild COVID-19. TCRdb called the 5' RACE reads again in MiXCR, with one record for every CDR3 protein. The table includes roughly 340,000 distinct CDR3 sequences, less than 20% detected once. This TCR was recovered from a man aged 18 to 30 who had mild COVID-19 (a few samples of this study predate the infection). Cell type and time point are not known. Material: PBMCs or a T cell subset sorted from them (not recorded which).

The CDR3 nucleotides are TGTGCCAGCAGCTTAATGGGGGCAGCTACAGATACGCAGTATTTT. This encodes CASSLMGAATDTQYF. The V and J genes are TRBV7-3 and TRBJ2-3; D possibly corresponds to TRBD1 (6 bases). Per the germline V gene, CDR1 is SGHTA and CDR2 is FQGTGA. V lost 1 base, J lost 3 bases, and 11 bases lay in between. CDR3 length equals 15 residues.